This paragraph reports one T cell receptor beta chain. Its specificity is not known. Germline CDR1 SNHLY, CDR2 FYNNEI. This CDR3 has 16 residues. The junction had 10 bases not matched to a gene; V was cut back by 3 bases and J by 8 bases. The data were taken from a study of persistence of HIV-infected CD4 T cells. Points from the study as a whole: Antigen-responding cells were enriched for degenerate expanded CDR3beta sequences. Within sorted populations, more oligoclonal TCRs accompanied more oligoclonal proviruses.

Sequencing used immunoSEQ version 4 in survey mode. Clones were read by immunoSEQ multiplex PCR, and TCRdb kept only the in-frame ones, dropping some. In the table there are 37,000 or so clones, over 80% of which are singletons. Cells were stimulated with CMV-infected fibroblast lysates at approximately 10 ug/mL. CD40L/CD69 double-negative CD45RO-high memory CD4+ T cells were collected. Plasma HIV-1 RNA stayed below 50 copies/mL for at least 4 years. Stimulated PBMCs had first been depleted of CD8+ T cells. The V call is TRBV2, the J call TRBJ1-6; 7 bases fit TRBD1. The origin of this receptor is an adult man with HIV who was CMV-seropositive. The sequencing used CD4+ T cells sorted from PBMCs after roughly 18-hour stimulation, collected from a patient who received antiretroviral therapy. CDR3 sequence reads: CASSDEEGQMYSPLHF. CDR3 nucleotide sequence: TGTGCCAGCAGTGACGAGGAGGGACAGATGTATTCACCCCTCCACTTT. The complete variable domain, with remaining parts taken from reference TRBV2 and TRBJ1-6, reads EPEVTQTPSHQVTQMGQEVILRCVPISNHLYFYWYRQILGQKVEFLVSFYNNEISEKSEIFDDQFSVERPDGSNFTLKIRSTKLEDSAMYFCASSDEEGQMYSPLHFGNGTRLTVT.